The source of this TCR beta chain is a study of T-cell memory formation after mild COVID-19 (TCRdb year 2021). Broadly, across the study: TCR sequence clusters from the two donors were found to be largely donor specific. In a couple of donors, T-cell clones that expanded and contracted after mild COVID-19 were followed by sequencing TCRalpha and TCRbeta repertoires longitudinally. The cohort was made up of two young adult volunteers, one female and one male, who were previously healthy.

Results the study describes overall, beyond this receptor: SARS-CoV-2 specificity of the second-wave clones peaking on day 37 was not confirmed. Contracting CD4+ clones were found mainly in CM and EM memory subsets, while CD8+ clones were enriched in EMRA. Only a couple of mild cases were covered in the study, and larger cohorts including severe cases with pre-infection samples were considered necessary. Balanced CD4/CD8 phenotypes were observed for clones contracting from day 15 to 85, whereas a bias towards CD4+ was observed for a second wave of clones expanding from day 15 to 37. Some responding clones were found in pre-infection memory, which suggests that pre-existing cross-reactive memory T cells took part in the SARS-CoV-2 response.

Remarks on this clonotype: Its antigen is currently not known. No base quality values were provided; no much bigger clone lies one nucleotide off.

Ficoll-Paque density gradient centrifugation was the method used to isolate PBMCs. Sequencing took place on an Illumina NovaSeq 6000. TCRalpha and TCRbeta cDNA libraries were constructed by 5'RACE with constant-segment primers, with sample barcodes and unique molecular identifiers being introduced. RNA was extracted from every sample with Trizol reagent. Amplification of the libraries took two PCR steps, and the second step added a second sample barcode plus Illumina TruSeq adapters. The libraries were sequenced on an Illumina NovaSeq using 2 x 150 bp paired-end reads. In the paper's pipeline: With migec v1.2.7, reads were demultiplexed and then collapsed into UMI-guided consensus sequences. With mixcr v2.1.11, UMI consensuses were aligned to TRA and TRB V and J templates and assembled into clonotypes. Expanded or contracted clonotypes were those called significant by both edgeR and NoisET, with noise models trained on biological replicates. For edgeR calls, the thresholds were a false discovery rate-adjusted p below 0.01 and a log2 fold-change of 1. PCA with hierarchical clustering of max-normalized trajectories of the 1000 most abundant clonotypes was used as exploratory dynamics analysis. Each responding clone was given a CD4 or CD8 phenotype based on the CD4+ and CD8+ repertoires, which had been sequenced separately. The public reads were reprocessed in TCRdb via fastp at Q25 and MiXCR, keeping in-frame beta chains. Under each unique CDR3 protein, matching rows form one entry showing the most common genes and DNA. It is TCRdb's table, rather than the study itself, that gives the V and J calls and clone size. The sample yields 290,000 or so distinct CDR3 sequences; roughly a fifth were counted once. More than 20% of the sample rests with the top ten.

Trimming accounts for 6 bases at V and 6 bases at J, while the number of junction bases matched to no gene is 4. CDR1 and CDR2 (MNHNY, SVGAGI) derive from the germline V gene (reference sequence). The CDR3 holds 15 amino acids from the cysteine to the phenylalanine. The DNA shown is the 45-base CDR3, in frame from base 1. The clonotype originates from a man aged 18-30 years who had mild COVID-19 (a few samples of this study predate the infection). The sample titles of this study are shuffled in the database, so cell type and time point are left out; the donor was told from shared clones. The sample comprised PBMCs or a T cell subset sorted from them (not recorded which). Recombination connected TRBV6-6 to TRBJ2-2, with TRBD2 matching 13 junction bases. The nucleotides read TGTGCCAGCAGCCCGGGACTAGCGGGGCCCGGGGAGCTGTTTTTT. It encodes CASSPGLAGPGELFF.